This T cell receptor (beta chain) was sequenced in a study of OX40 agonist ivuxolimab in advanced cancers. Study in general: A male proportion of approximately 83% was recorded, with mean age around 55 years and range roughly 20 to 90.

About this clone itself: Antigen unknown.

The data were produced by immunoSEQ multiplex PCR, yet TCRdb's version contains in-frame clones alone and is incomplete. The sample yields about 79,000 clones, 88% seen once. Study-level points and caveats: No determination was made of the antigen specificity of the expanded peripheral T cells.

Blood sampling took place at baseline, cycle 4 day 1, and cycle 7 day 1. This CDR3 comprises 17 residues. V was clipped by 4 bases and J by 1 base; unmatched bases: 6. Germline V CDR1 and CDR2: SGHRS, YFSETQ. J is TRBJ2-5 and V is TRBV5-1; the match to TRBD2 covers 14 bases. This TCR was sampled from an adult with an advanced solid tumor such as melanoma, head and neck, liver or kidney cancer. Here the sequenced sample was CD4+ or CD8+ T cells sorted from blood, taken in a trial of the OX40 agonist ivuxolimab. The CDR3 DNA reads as TGCGCCAGCAGCCCGGGACTAGCGGGAGCGGGCCAAGAGACCCAGTACTTC. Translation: CASSPGLAGAGQETQYF.